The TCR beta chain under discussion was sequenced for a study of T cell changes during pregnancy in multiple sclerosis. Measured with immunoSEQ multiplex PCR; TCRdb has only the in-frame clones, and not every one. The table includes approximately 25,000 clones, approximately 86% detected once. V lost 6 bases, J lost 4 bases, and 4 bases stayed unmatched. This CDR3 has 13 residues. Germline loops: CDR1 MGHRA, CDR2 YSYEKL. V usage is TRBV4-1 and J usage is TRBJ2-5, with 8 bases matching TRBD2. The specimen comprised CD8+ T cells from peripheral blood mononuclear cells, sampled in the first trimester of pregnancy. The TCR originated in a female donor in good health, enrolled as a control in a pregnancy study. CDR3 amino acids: CASRPGGGETQYF. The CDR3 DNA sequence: TGCGCCAGCAGGCCGGGGGGGGGAGAGACCCAGTACTTC.